This entry is about one T cell receptor (beta chain). Its antigen is unidentified. This sample is part of a study of cytomegalovirus exposure and HLA in healthy donors. Study-level findings and limits: In a later analysis, at a false discovery rate of 0.05, under 20,000 TCR beta sequences were associated with HLA alleles.

Amplification used 60 Vbeta primers and 13 Jbeta primers. Data came from immunoSEQ multiplex PCR; TCRdb stores just in-frame clones and leaves some out. The repertoire consists of about 94,000 clones, with 78% occurring once and the leading ten covering 0.7% to 0.85%. This CDR3 is 14 amino acids long. V lost 7 bases and J lost 3; bases outside the gene matches: 7. Germline V gives CDR1 SGHRS, CDR2 YFSETQ. This clonotype was sampled from a woman between 55 and 75 years old in good health and CMV-seronegative. The specimen was PBMCs. V usage is TRBV5-1 and J usage is TRBJ2-7, with TRBD2 matching over 10 bases. In DNA form, the CDR3 reads TGCGCCAGCGCCCTAGCGGGAGCTGGCTACGAGCAGTACTTC. Protein product: CASALAGAGYEQYF.